This TCR beta chain was sequenced in a study of T cell repertoires in cytomegalovirus infection. Germline CDR1 and CDR2: MNHEY and SVGEGT. The CDR3 sequence is 13 residues long. V dropped 5 bases and J dropped 6 bases, with 13 bases sitting between them. This clonotype was picked up many times. Each CDR3 protein is one row after TCRdb ran MiXCR on the reads. The sample lists about 260,000 distinct CDR3 sequences, roughly 9.1% occurring once. The rearrangement joins TRBV6-2 or TRBV6-3 to TRBJ1-2; D remains unclear. Input material: PBMCs. The receptor comes from a human donor in good health (CMV status not recorded). Some clones in this sample may be carry-over from other donors' samples. The CDR3, as DNA: TGTGCCAGCAGTCAGGACGGACGGGATGGCTACACCTTC. Amino acid sequence: CASSQDGRDGYTF.